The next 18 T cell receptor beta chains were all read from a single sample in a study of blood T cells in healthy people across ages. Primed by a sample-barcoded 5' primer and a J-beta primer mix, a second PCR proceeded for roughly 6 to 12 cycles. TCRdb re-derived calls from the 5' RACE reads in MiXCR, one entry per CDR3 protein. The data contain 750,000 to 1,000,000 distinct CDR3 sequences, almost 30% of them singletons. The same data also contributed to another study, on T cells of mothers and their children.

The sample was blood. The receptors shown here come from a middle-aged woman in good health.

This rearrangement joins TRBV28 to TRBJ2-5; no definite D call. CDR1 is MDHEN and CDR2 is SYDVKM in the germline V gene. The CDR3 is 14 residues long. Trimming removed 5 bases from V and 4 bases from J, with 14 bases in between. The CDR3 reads CASSLMVSRETQYF. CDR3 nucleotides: TGTGCCAGCAGTCTAATGGTTTCGCGAGAGACCCAGTACTTC.

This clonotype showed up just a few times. The CDR3 coding sequence is TGTGCCAGCAGCCCTTGGGACCAAATTGGTCATACGCAGTATTTT. Its translation is CASSPWDQIGHTQYF. The chain is built from TRBV12-3 or TRBV12-4 and TRBJ2-3, with D possibly called TRBD1 or TRBD2 (5 bases each). This CDR3 has 15 residues. Trimming shortened V by 6 bases and J by 7 bases, and 20 bases separated the two germline ends.

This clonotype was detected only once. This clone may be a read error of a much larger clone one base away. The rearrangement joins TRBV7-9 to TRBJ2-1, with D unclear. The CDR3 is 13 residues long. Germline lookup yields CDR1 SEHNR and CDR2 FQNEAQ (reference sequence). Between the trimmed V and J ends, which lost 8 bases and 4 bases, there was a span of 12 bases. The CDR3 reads CASGRPNYNEQFF. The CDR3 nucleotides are TGTGCCAGCGGCCGACCTAATTACAATGAGCAGTTCTTC.

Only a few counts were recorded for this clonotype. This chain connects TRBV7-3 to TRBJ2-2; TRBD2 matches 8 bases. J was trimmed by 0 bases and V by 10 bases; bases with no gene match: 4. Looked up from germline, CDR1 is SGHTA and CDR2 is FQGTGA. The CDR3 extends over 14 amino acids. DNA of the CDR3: TGTGCCACCGGAGCGGGGGCGAACACCGGGGAGCTGTTTTTT. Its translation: CATGAGANTGELFF.

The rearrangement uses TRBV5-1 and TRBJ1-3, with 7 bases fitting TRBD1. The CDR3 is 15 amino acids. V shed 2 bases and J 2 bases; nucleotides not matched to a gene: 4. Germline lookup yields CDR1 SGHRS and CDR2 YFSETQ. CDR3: CASSFQGVAGNTIYF. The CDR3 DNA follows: TGCGCCAGCAGCTTTCAGGGGGTAGCTGGAAACACCATATATTTT.

The CDR3: CASSLGRGTANTEAFF. The CDR3 bases are TGCGCCAGCAGCTTGGGGCGGGGGACGGCGAACACTGAAGCTTTCTTT. The genes are TRBV5-1 and TRBJ1-1; perhaps TRBD1 as D (5 bases). Germline V gene sequence: CDR1 SGHRS, CDR2 YFSETQ. This CDR3 has 16 amino acids. The ends were cut back, 0 bases at V and 1 base at J, with 13 bases in the middle.

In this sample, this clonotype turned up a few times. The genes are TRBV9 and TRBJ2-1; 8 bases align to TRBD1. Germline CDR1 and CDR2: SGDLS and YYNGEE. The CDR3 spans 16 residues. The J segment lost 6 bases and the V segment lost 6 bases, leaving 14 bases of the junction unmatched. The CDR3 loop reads CASTRGARGLSNEQFF. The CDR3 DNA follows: TGTGCCAGCACTCGAGGGGCCAGGGGGCTATCCAATGAGCAGTTCTTC.

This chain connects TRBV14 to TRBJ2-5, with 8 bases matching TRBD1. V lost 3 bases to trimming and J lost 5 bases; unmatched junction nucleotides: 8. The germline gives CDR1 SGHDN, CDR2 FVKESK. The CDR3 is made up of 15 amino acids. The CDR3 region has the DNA TGTGCCAGCAGCCACAACCAGGGGGCACGCGAGACCCAGTACTTC. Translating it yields CASSHNQGARETQYF.

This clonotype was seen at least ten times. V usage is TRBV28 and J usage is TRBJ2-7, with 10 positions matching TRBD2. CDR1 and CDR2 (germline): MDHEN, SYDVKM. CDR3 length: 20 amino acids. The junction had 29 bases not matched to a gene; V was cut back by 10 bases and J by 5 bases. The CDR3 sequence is CATPWEGGSGGSPEENEQYF. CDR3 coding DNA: TGTGCCACCCCTTGGGAGGGGGGTAGCGGGGGGTCCCCCGAGGAGAACGAGCAGTACTTC.

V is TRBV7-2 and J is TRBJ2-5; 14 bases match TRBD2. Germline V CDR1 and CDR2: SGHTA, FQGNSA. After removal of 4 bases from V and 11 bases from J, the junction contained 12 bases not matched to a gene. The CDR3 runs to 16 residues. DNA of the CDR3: TGTACCAGCAGCTCCGGGACTAGCGGGGGATCCCCGACGCAGTACTTC. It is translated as CTSSSGTSGGSPTQYF.

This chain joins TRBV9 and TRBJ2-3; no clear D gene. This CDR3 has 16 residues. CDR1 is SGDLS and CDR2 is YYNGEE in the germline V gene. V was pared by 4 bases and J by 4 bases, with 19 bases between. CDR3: CASSPGPHALADTQYF. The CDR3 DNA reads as TGTGCCAGCAGCCCCGGACCTCACGCATTGGCAGATACGCAGTATTTT.

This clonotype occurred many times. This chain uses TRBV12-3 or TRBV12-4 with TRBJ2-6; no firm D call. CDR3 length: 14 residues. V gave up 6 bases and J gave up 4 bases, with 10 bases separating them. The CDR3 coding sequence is TGTGCCAGCAGCCATCCGGCGGGGGCCAACGTCCTGACTTTC. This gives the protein CASSHPAGANVLTF.

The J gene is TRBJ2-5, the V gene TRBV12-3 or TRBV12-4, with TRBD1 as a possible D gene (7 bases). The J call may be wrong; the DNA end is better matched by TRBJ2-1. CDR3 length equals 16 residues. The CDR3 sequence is CASSLTTSQGGETQFF. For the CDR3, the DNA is TGTGCCAGCAGTTTGACCACTAGCCAGGGGGGAGAGACCCAGTTCTTC.

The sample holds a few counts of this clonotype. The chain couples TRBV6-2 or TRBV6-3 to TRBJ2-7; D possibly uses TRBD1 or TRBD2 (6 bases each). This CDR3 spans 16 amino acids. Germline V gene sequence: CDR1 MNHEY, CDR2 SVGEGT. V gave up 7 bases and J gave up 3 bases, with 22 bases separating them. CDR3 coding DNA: TGTGCCAGCACCGCCGACCGGGGGCAGGGGAGCTACGAGCAGTACTTC. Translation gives CASTADRGQGSYEQYF.

The CDR3 sequence: CASSPGTSGGRSYNEQFF. The DNA for the CDR3 is TGTGCCAGCAGCCCCGGGACTAGCGGGGGCCGCTCCTACAATGAGCAGTTCTTC. The J gene is TRBJ2-1, the V gene TRBV7-8; 14 nucleotides line up with TRBD2. The germline gives CDR1 SGHVS, CDR2 FQNEAQ. This CDR3 has 18 residues. The J segment lost 0 bases and the V segment lost 5 bases, leaving 6 bases of the junction unmatched. Together with reference TRBV7-8 and TRBJ2-1, the CDR3 gives the full variable domain: GAGVSQSPRYKVAKRGQDVALRCDPISGHVSLFWYQQALGQGPEFLTYFQNEAQLDKSGLPSDRFFAERPEGSVSTLKIQRTQQEDSAVYLCASSPGTSGGRSYNEQFFGPGTRLTVL.

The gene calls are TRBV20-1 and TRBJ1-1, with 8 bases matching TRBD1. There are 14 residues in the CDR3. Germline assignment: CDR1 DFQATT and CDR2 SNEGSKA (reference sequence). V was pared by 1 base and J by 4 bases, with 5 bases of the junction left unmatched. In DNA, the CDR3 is TGCAGTGCTAGAGTGCAGGGGGCATCCACTGAAGCTTTCTTT. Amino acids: CSARVQGASTEAFF.

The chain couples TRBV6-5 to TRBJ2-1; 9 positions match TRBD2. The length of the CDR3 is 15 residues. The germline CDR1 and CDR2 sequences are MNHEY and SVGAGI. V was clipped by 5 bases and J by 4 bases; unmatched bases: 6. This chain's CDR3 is CASSIAGVAYNEQFF. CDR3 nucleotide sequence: TGTGCCAGCAGTATAGCGGGGGTCGCATACAATGAGCAGTTCTTC.

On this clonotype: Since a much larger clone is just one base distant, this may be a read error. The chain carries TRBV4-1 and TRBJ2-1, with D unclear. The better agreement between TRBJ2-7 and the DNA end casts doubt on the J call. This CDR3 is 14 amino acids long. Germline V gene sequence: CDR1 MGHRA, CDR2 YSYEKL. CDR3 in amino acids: CASSPLKLHNEQYF. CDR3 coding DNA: TGCGCCAGCAGCCCCCTTAAACTTCACAATGAGCAGTACTTC.